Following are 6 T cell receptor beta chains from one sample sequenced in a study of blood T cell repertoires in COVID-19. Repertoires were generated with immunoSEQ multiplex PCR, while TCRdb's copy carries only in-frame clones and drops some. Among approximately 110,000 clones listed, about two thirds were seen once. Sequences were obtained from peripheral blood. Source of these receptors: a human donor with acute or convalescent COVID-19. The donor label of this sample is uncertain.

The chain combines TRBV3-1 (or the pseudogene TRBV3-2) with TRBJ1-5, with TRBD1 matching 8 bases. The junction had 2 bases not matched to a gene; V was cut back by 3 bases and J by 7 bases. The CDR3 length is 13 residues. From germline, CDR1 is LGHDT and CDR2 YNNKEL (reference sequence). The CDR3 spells CASSQTGVQPQHF. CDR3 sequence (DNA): TGTGCCAGCAGCCAGACAGGGGTCCAGCCCCAGCATTTT.

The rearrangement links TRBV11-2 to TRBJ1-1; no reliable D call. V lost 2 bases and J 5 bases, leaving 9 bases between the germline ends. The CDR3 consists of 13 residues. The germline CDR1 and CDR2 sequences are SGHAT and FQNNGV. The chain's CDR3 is CASSLSSVTEAFF. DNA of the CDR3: TGTGCCAGCAGCTTATCCTCGGTAACTGAAGCTTTCTTT.

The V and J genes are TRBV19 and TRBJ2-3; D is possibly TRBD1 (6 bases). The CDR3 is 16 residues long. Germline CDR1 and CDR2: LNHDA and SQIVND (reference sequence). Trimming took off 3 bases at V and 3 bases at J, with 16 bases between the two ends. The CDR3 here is CASSMAGRGSTDTQYF. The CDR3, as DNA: TGTGCCAGTAGTATGGCGGGCAGGGGTTCAACAGATACGCAGTATTTT.

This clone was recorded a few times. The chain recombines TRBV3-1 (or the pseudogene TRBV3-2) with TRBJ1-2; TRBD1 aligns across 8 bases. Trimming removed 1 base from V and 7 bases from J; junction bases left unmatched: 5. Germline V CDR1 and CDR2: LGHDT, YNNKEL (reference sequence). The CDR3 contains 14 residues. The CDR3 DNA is TGTGCCAGCAGCCAAGCCAGGGGGCGAGGTGGCTACACCTTC. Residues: CASSQARGRGGYTF.

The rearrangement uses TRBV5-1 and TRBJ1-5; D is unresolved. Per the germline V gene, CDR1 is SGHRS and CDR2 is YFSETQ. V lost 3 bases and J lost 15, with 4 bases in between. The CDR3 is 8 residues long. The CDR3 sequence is CASSSGHF. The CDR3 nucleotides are TGCGCCAGCAGCTCCGGGCATTTT.

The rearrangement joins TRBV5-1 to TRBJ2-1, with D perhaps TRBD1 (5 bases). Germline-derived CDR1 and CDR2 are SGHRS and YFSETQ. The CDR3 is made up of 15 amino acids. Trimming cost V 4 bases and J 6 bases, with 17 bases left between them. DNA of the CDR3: TGCGCCAGCAGCAACGCTCAGGGTCGCTTCAATGAGCAGTTCTTC. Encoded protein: CASSNAQGRFNEQFF.